One sample yielded the 7 T cell receptor beta chains listed below, sequenced in a study of identical twins. TCRdb recomputed calls from the 5' RACE reads with MiXCR, one row per CDR3 protein. Of approximately 1.8 million distinct CDR3 sequences listed, about 32% were seen once; the top ten hold approximately 0.25%. Material: cord blood. The receptors originated from a newborn girl in good health.

The CDR3 DNA follows: TGTGCCAGCAGAGAACAGGGATCGGGGGATACGCAGTATTTT. Protein product: CASREQGSGDTQYF. The J gene is TRBJ2-3, the V gene TRBV6-6, with TRBD1 as a possible D gene (6 bases). CDR3 length: 14 residues. V gave up 6 bases and J gave up 6 bases, with 16 bases separating them. CDR1 is MNHNY, CDR2 SVGAGI, per germline (reference sequence).

The chain carries TRBV20-1 and TRBJ1-5, with D unclear. The length of the CDR3 is 14 residues. Germline CDR1 DFQATT, CDR2 SNEGSKA (reference sequence). Trimming pared 3 bases from V and 3 bases from J, leaving 12 bases between. As DNA, the CDR3 is TGCAGTGCTAGGATAGACAACAACAATCAGCCCCAGCATTTT. Its translation: CSARIDNNNQPQHF.

This chain links TRBV28 with TRBJ2-4, with D unresolved. V was trimmed by 0 bases and J by 0 bases, leaving 6 bases between them. The germline V gene encodes CDR1 MDHEN and CDR2 SYDVKM. There are 15 residues in the CDR3. CDR3 in amino acids: CASSLWGTAKNIQYF. In DNA form, the CDR3 reads TGTGCCAGCAGTTTATGGGGCACAGCCAAAAACATTCAGTACTTC.

This clonotype was detected a few times. The V gene is TRBV12-3 or TRBV12-4, the J gene TRBJ2-1; 7 positions match TRBD1. The J segment lost 0 bases and the V segment lost 5 bases, leaving 19 bases of the junction unmatched. CDR3 length equals 20 residues. The CDR3 coding sequence is TGTGCCAGCAGTCACTCATTCCACATACAGGGGCGAGACTCCTACAATGAGCAGTTCTTC. Encoded protein: CASSHSFHIQGRDSYNEQFF.

This chain connects TRBV2 to TRBJ2-7, with D unclear. The V gene lost 4 bases and the J gene lost 10 bases, with 14 bases spanning the gap. The length of the CDR3 is 12 residues. The V gene's germline CDR1 is SNHLY and CDR2 FYNNEI. The CDR3 DNA sequence: TGTGCCAGCAGTGCAGACGGTCGGTCCCAGTACTTC. The encoded protein is CASSADGRSQYF. Full variable domain (remainder filled in from reference TRBV2 and TRBJ2-7): EPEVTQTPSHQVTQMGQEVILRCVPISNHLYFYWYRQILGQKVEFLVSFYNNEISEKSEIFDDQFSVERPDGSNFTLKIRSTKLEDSAMYFCASSADGRSQYFGPGTRLTVT.

This rearrangement joins TRBV12-3 or TRBV12-4 to TRBJ2-3; D perhaps matches TRBD2 (6 bases). CDR3 length equals 15 residues. V dropped 3 bases and J dropped 2 bases, with 12 bases sitting between them. CDR3: CASSLWGELTDTQYF. CDR3 nucleotide sequence: TGTGCCAGCAGTTTGTGGGGGGAGCTCACAGATACGCAGTATTTT.

The chain combines TRBV20-1 with TRBJ2-7; 7 bases line up with TRBD1. J lost 0 bases, V lost 7 bases, and 6 bases had no gene match. CDR1 DFQATT and CDR2 SNEGSKA come from the germline V gene (reference sequence). The CDR3 is 13 residues long. CDR3 nucleotides: TGCAGTGGGCGAGGGACAGCCTCCTACGAGCAGTACTTC. This translates into CSGRGTASYEQYF.